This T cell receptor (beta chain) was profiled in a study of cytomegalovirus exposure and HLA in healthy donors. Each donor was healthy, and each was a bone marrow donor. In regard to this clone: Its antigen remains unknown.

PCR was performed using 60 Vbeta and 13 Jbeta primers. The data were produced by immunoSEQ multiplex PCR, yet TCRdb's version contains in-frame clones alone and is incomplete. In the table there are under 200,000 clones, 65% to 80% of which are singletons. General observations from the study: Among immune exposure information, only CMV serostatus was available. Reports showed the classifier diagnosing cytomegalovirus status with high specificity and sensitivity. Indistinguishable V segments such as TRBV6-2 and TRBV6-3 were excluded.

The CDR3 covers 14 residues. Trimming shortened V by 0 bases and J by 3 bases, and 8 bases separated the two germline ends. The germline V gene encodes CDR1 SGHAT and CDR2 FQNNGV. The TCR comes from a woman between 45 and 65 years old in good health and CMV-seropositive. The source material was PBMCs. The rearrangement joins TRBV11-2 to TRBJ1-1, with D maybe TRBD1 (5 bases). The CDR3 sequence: CASSLDQGYTEAFF. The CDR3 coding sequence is TGTGCCAGCAGCTTAGATCAGGGCTACACTGAAGCTTTCTTT.